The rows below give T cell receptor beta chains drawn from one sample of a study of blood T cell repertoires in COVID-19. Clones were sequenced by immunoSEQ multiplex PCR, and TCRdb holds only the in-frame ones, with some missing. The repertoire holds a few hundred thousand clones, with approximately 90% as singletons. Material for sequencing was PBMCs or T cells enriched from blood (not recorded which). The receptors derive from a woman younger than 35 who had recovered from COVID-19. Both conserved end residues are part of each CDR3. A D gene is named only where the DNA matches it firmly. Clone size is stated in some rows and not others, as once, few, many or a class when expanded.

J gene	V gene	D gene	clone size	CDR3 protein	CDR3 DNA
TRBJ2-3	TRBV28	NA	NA	CASSLAGTTDTQYF	TGTGCCAGCAGTTTAGCGGGTACCACAGATACGCAGTATTTT
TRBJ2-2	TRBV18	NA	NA	CASSPLQNTGELFF	TGTGCCAGCTCACCACTACAGAACACCGGGGAGCTGTTTTTT
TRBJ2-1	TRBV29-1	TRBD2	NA	CSVGTSGGAYEQFF	TGCAGCGTTGGGACTAGCGGGGGGGCCTATGAGCAGTTCTTC
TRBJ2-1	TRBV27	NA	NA	CATWGGKITNEQFF	TGTGCCACCTGGGGCGGGAAAATCACCAATGAGCAGTTCTTC
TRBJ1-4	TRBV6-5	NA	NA	CASSYGSTADEKLFF	TGTGCCAGCAGTTACGGGTCGACAGCAGATGAAAAACTGTTTTTT
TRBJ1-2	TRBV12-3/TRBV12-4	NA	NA	CASQQGSVYGYTF	TGTGCCAGCCAGCAGGGCAGCGTCTATGGCTACACCTTC
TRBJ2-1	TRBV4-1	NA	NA	CASSFQGEQFF	TGCGCCAGCAGCTTTCAGGGGGAGCAGTTCTTC
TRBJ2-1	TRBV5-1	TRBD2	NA	CASSERGAGFSNEQFF	TGCGCCAGCAGCGAGCGGGGGGCCGGGTTTAGCAATGAGCAGTTCTTC
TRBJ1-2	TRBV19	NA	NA	CASSPKGDYGYTF	TGTGCCAGTAGTCCTAAAGGGGACTATGGCTACACCTTC
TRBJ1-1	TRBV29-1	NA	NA	CSVVLSEAFF	TGCAGCGTCGTTCTTAGTGAAGCTTTCTTT
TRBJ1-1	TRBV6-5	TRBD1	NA	CASSYRTGTTEAFF	TGTGCCAGCAGTTACCGGACAGGGACTACTGAAGCTTTCTTT
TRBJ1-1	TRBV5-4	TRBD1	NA	CASSLGTGVGMNTEAFF	TGTGCCAGCAGCCTGGGCACAGGGGTCGGAATGAACACTGAAGCTTTCTTT
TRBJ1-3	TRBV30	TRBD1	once	CAWSVGTDSGNTIYF	TGTGCCTGGAGTGTTGGGACAGACTCTGGAAACACCATATATTTT
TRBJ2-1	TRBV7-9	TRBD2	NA	CASSSRAGPAYNEQFF	TGTGCCAGCAGCTCCCGAGCGGGGCCCGCCTACAATGAGCAGTTCTTC
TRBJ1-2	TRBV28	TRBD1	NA	CASSPHTQVGTGEYGYTF	TGTGCCAGCAGCCCACACACACAGGTCGGGACAGGGGAATATGGCTACACCTTC
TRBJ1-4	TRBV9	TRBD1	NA	CASSPKTGSEKLFF	TGTGCCAGCAGCCCAAAGACAGGGTCCGAAAAACTGTTTTTT
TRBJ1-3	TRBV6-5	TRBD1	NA	CASSPRTGNGNTIYF	TGTGCCAGCAGTCCCCGGACAGGGAATGGAAACACCATATATTTT
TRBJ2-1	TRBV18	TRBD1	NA	CASSPPGQGTYNEQFF	TGTGCCAGCTCACCTCCGGGACAGGGTACCTACAATGAGCAGTTCTTC
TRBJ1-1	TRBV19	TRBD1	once	CASTMGTGDTEAFF	TGTGCCAGTACCATGGGGACAGGAGACACTGAAGCTTTCTTT
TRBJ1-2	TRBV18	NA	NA	CASSPTGSLLDNGYTF	TGTGCCAGCTCACCCACAGGATCCCTTTTGGACAATGGCTACACCTTC
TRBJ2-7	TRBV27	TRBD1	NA	CASSFGTGTYEQYF	TGTGCCAGCAGTTTTGGGACAGGTACCTACGAGCAGTACTTC
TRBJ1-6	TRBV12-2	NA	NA	CASRLTRGSSYNSPLHF	TGTGCAAGTCGCCTTACCCGGGGGTCATCCTATAATTCACCCCTCCACTTT
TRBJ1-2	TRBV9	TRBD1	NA	CASSGPGTGTGGRQRYTF	TGTGCCAGCAGCGGCCCGGGGACCGGGACAGGGGGCAGGCAGAGGTACACCTTC
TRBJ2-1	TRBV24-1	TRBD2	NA	CATSDLGRTSGRVIEDEQFF	TGTGCCACCAGTGATTTGGGTAGGACTAGCGGGAGGGTCATTGAAGATGAGCAGTTCTTC
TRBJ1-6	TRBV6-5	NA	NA	CASSFRGGSPLHF	TGTGCCAGCAGTTTCCGGGGAGGCTCACCCCTCCACTTT
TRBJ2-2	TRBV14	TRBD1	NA	CASSLRGDSGELFF	TGTGCCAGCAGTCTAAGAGGGGACAGCGGGGAGCTGTTTTTT
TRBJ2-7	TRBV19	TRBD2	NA	CASSGLAGGGEQYF	TGTGCCAGTAGCGGACTAGCGGGGGGCGGCGAGCAGTACTTC
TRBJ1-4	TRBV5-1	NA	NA	CASSLQGGGEKLFF	TGCGCCAGCAGCTTACAGGGAGGGGGTGAAAAACTGTTTTTT
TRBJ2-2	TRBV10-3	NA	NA	CAISDGTYNTGELFF	TGTGCCATCAGTGACGGGACTTATAACACCGGGGAGCTGTTTTTT
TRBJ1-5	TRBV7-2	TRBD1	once	CASSLAPTGTQPQHF	TGTGCCAGCAGCTTAGCCCCGACAGGGACCCAGCCCCAGCATTTT
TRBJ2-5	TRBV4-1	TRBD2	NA	CASSQVTSGGVEETQYF	TGCGCCAGCAGCCAAGTCACTAGCGGGGGGGTGGAGGAGACCCAGTACTTC
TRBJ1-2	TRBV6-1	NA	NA	CASSEPLLAYGYTF	TGTGCCAGCAGTGAGCCTCTTCTAGCATATGGCTACACCTTC
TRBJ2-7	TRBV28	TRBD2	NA	CASSLSGGLYEQYF	TGTGCCAGCAGTTTAAGCGGGGGGCTCTACGAGCAGTACTTC
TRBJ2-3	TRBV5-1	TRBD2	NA	CASSLFLGSGGYTDTQYF	TGCGCCAGCAGCTTGTTTCTGGGGAGCGGGGGATACACAGATACGCAGTATTTT
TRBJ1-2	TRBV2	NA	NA	CASSQSQDGGYTF	TGTGCCAGCAGTCAGTCCCAGGATGGTGGCTACACCTTC
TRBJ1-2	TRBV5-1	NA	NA	CASSPSGGGGYTF	TGCGCCAGCAGCCCCAGTGGGGGGGGAGGCTACACCTTC
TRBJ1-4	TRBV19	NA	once	CASSTSQGGEKLFF	TGTGCCAGTAGTACCTCGCAGGGAGGTGAAAAACTGTTTTTT
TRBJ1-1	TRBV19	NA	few	CASSVTSGDTEAFF	TGTGCCAGTAGTGTGACATCTGGCGACACTGAAGCTTTCTTT
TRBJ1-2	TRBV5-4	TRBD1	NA	CASSMTGTYGYTF	TGTGCCAGCAGCATGACAGGGACCTATGGCTACACCTTC
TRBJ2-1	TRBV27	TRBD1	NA	CASSVTGSAYNEQFF	TGTGCCAGCAGTGTGACAGGGTCAGCCTACAATGAGCAGTTCTTC
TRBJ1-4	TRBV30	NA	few	CAWSVGGLGEKLFF	TGTGCCTGGAGTGTAGGGGGTTTAGGAGAAAAACTGTTTTTT